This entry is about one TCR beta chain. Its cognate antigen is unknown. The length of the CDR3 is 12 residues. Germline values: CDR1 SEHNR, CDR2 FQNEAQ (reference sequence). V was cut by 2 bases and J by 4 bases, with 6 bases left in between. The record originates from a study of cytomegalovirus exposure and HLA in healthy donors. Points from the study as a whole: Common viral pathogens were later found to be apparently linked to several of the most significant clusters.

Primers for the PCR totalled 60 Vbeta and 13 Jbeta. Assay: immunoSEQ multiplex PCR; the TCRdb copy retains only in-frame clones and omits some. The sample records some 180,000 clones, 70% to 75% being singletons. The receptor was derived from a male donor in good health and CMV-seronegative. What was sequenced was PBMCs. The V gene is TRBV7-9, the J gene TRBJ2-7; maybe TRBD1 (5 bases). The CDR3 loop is CASSLQGYEQYF. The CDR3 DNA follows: TGTGCCAGCAGCTTACAGGGATACGAGCAGTACTTC.